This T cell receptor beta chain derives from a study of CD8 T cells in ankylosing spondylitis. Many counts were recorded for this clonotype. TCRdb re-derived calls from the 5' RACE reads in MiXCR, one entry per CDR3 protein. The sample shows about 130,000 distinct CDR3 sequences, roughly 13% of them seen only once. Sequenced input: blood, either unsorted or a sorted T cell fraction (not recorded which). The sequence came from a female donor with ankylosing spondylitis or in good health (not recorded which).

The CDR3 nucleotides read TGCAGCGTTGACTCACCGACAGACCAAGAGACCCAGTACTTC. Encoded protein: CSVDSPTDQETQYF. The chain uses TRBV29-1 and TRBJ2-5, with a possible D match to TRBD1 (5 bases). CDR1 is SQVTM, CDR2 ANQGSEA, per germline. The CDR3 totals 14 residues. The V end was cut by 3 bases, the J end by 0 bases, with 11 bases between.